These T cell receptor beta chains were read from a single sample in a study of blood T cell repertoires in COVID-19. Repertoires were generated with immunoSEQ multiplex PCR, while TCRdb's copy carries only in-frame clones and drops some. The sample includes around 300,000 clones, 85% to 90% of them seen just once. Sequenced material: peripheral blood. Receptors were obtained from a middle-aged woman with acute or convalescent COVID-19. Both conserved end residues are part of each CDR3. A D gene is named only where the DNA matches it firmly. The size entry is marked missing in some rows and otherwise reads once, few, many or a size class.

v_gene,d_gene,j_gene,abundance,CDR3aa,CDR3nt
TRBV10-1,-,TRBJ2-1,-,CASSLQGGNEQFF,TGCGCCAGCAGTTTACAGGGGGGGAATGAGCAGTTCTTC
TRBV7-8,TRBD2,TRBJ2-1,-,CASSRSSGDEQFF,TGTGCCAGCAGCCGATCTAGCGGGGATGAGCAGTTCTTC
TRBV6-2/TRBV6-3,-,TRBJ1-1,-,CASSAGIGEAFF,TGTGCCAGCAGCGCGGGGATTGGTGAAGCTTTCTTT
TRBV19,TRBD1,TRBJ1-6,-,CASSQGDRLNNSPLHF,TGTGCCAGTAGTCAAGGGGACAGGTTGAATAATTCACCCCTCCACTTT
TRBV6-5,-,TRBJ1-5,once,CASSSDQPQHF,TGTGCCAGCAGTTCTGATCAGCCCCAGCATTTT
TRBV5-4,TRBD2,TRBJ2-3,once,CASSPPAGTDTQYF,TGTGCCAGCAGCCCACCAGCGGGGACAGATACGCAGTATTTT
TRBV18,-,TRBJ2-3,-,CASSPGEDTQYF,TGTGCCAGCTCACCCGGGGAAGATACGCAGTATTTT
TRBV24-1,-,TRBJ2-3,-,CATSWRGPWGQYF,TGTGCCACCAGTTGGCGGGGACCGTGGGGGCAGTATTTT
TRBV5-5,TRBD1,TRBJ1-1,-,CASSLQGGNTEAFF,TGTGCCAGCAGCTTACAGGGGGGTAACACTGAAGCTTTCTTT
TRBV19,TRBD1,TRBJ2-5,-,CASSTTGGSGETQYF,TGTGCCAGTAGTACCACAGGGGGCAGCGGGGAGACCCAGTACTTC
TRBV24-1,-,TRBJ1-1,-,CATRTGNTEAFF,TGTGCCACCAGGACAGGGAACACTGAAGCTTTCTTT
TRBV28,-,TRBJ2-5,-,CASSFRETQYF,TGTGCCAGCAGTTTCAGGGAGACCCAGTACTTC
TRBV12-3/TRBV12-4,-,TRBJ1-1,few,CASTLFRGFEAFF,TGTGCCAGCACCCTTTTCAGGGGATTTGAAGCTTTCTTT
TRBV19,TRBD1,TRBJ1-1,-,CASSIESGTGLNTEAFF,TGTGCCAGTAGTATAGAGTCCGGGACAGGGCTGAACACTGAAGCTTTCTTT
TRBV2,-,TRBJ1-2,-,CASSAIGQGHGYTF,TGTGCCAGCAGTGCTATCGGGCAGGGGCATGGCTACACCTTC
TRBV27,TRBD1,TRBJ1-2,once,CASSTLGQGFYGYTF,TGTGCCAGCAGTACCCTGGGACAGGGGTTCTATGGCTACACCTTC
TRBV11-2,-,TRBJ2-6,-,CASSSVRQPSGANVLTF,TGTGCCAGCAGCTCCGTGCGACAGCCCTCTGGGGCCAACGTCCTGACTTTC
TRBV6-5,TRBD1,TRBJ1-3,-,CASRPGQGNTIYF,TGTGCCAGCAGACCCGGACAGGGGAACACCATATATTTT
TRBV7-6,TRBD2,TRBJ2-5,-,CASSLGSASGVETQYF,TGTGCCAGCAGCTTAGGGTCGGCTAGCGGGGTTGAGACCCAGTACTTC
TRBV4-1,-,TRBJ2-3,-,CASSYRVMTDTQYF,TGCGCCAGCAGCTACAGGGTTATGACAGATACGCAGTATTTT
TRBV7-3,-,TRBJ2-2,-,CASSLTVAPNTGELFF,TGTGCCAGCAGCTTAACGGTGGCACCAAACACCGGGGAGCTGTTTTTT
TRBV29-1,TRBD1,TRBJ1-1,-,CSVTGTVNTEAFF,TGCAGCGTTACCGGGACAGTGAACACTGAAGCTTTCTTT
TRBV5-1,TRBD1,TRBJ2-1,-,CASSLGQGIGNEQFF,TGCGCCAGCAGCTTGGGACAGGGTATTGGCAATGAGCAGTTCTTC
TRBV18,-,TRBJ2-5,-,CASSPPTATKETQYF,TGTGCCAGCTCACCACCGACGGCGACTAAAGAGACCCAGTACTTC
TRBV12-5,-,TRBJ1-5,-,CASGSQEGQPQHF,TGTGCTAGTGGTTCACAGGAGGGTCAGCCCCAGCATTTT
TRBV18,TRBD1,TRBJ1-4,once,CASSPGTGDEKLFF,TGTGCCAGCTCACCAGGGACAGGGGATGAAAAACTGTTTTTT
TRBV19,-,TRBJ1-5,once,CASSIGLGGRWSNQPQHF,TGTGCCAGTAGTATTGGCTTGGGGGGAAGGTGGAGCAATCAGCCCCAGCATTTT
TRBV9,-,TRBJ1-4,-,CASSPKTQGEKLFF,TGTGCCAGCAGCCCAAAGACGCAGGGTGAAAAACTGTTTTTT
TRBV19,-,TRBJ1-1,-,CASSIVSGGPEAFF,TGTGCCAGTAGTATAGTTTCTGGGGGCCCAGAGGCTTTCTTT
TRBV24-1,TRBD1,TRBJ2-1,-,CATSDRGRNNEQFF,TGTGCCACCAGTGACAGGGGGCGTAACAATGAGCAGTTCTTC
TRBV5-1,-,TRBJ1-1,-,CASSLHQGKWAPNTEAFF,TGCGCCAGCAGCCTACACCAGGGGAAATGGGCTCCGAACACTGAAGCTTTCTTT
TRBV24-1,-,TRBJ2-1,-,CATSDREGPRGEQFF,TGTGCCACCAGTGATCGCGAGGGTCCGCGGGGTGAGCAGTTCTTC
TRBV3-1/TRBV3-2,TRBD2,TRBJ2-1,-,CASSRLPSGGALGGGYNEQFF,TGTGCCAGCAGCCGGTTGCCTAGCGGGGGGGCGCTAGGGGGTGGCTACAATGAGCAGTTCTTC
TRBV19,TRBD1,TRBJ1-5,-,CASSTDRGRSNQPQHF,TGTGCCAGTAGTACCGACAGGGGTAGGAGCAATCAGCCCCAGCATTTT
TRBV5-1,-,TRBJ1-1,-,CASSSSVMNTEAFF,TGCGCCAGCAGCTCCTCCGTAATGAACACTGAAGCTTTCTTT
TRBV5-6,-,TRBJ2-2,few,CASSLGGSGELFF,TGTGCCAGCAGCTTGGGAGGGTCCGGGGAGCTGTTTTTT
TRBV5-1,-,TRBJ1-5,many,CASSLQGPNGNQPQHF,TGCGCCAGCAGCTTACAGGGCCCAAATGGCAATCAGCCCCAGCATTTT
TRBV9,-,TRBJ2-2,-,CASSEGTRPNTGELFF,TGTGCCAGCAGCGAGGGGACACGTCCGAACACCGGGGAGCTGTTTTTT
TRBV5-4,TRBD1,TRBJ2-5,-,CASSAPTGTGYGRTQYF,TGTGCCAGCAGCGCTCCTACCGGGACAGGATACGGTCGAACCCAGTACTTC
TRBV27,-,TRBJ1-1,-,CASSLSYGGNTEAFF,TGTGCCAGCAGTTTATCGTACGGGGGGAACACTGAAGCTTTCTTT
TRBV2,TRBD2,TRBJ2-5,-,CASTERGTQETQYF,TGTGCCAGCACGGAGCGGGGGACCCAAGAGACCCAGTACTTC
TRBV10-3,-,TRBJ1-6,-,CAISGGGTRSYNSPLHF,TGTGCCATCAGTGGAGGAGGGACTCGCTCCTATAATTCACCCCTCCACTTT
TRBV29-1,-,TRBJ1-4,-,CSVALQDATNEKLFF,TGCAGCGTTGCCCTGCAGGATGCAACTAATGAAAAACTGTTTTTT
TRBV6-5,-,TRBJ1-1,many,CASSRPPGAYTEAFF,TGTGCCAGCAGTAGACCGCCAGGGGCGTACACTGAAGCTTTCTTT
TRBV5-6,-,TRBJ1-6,-,CASSLLDRNLNSPLHF,TGTGCCAGCAGCTTGCTGGACAGAAATTTGAATTCACCCCTCCACTTT
TRBV7-2,TRBD2,TRBJ2-5,-,CASSFRLAGGPRTQYF,TGTGCCAGCAGCTTTAGACTAGCGGGGGGCCCCAGGACCCAGTACTTC
TRBV7-9,TRBD1,TRBJ1-1,-,CASSLAIGGETEAFF,TGTGCCAGCAGCTTAGCAATAGGGGGCGAAACTGAAGCTTTCTTT
TRBV9,-,TRBJ2-3,-,CASSDGYPDTQYF,TGTGCCAGCAGCGACGGTTACCCGGATACGCAGTATTTT
TRBV18,-,TRBJ2-2,-,CASSPLLAGTGELFF,TGTGCCAGCTCACCACTACTTGCGGGCACCGGGGAGCTGTTTTTT
TRBV6-5,TRBD2,TRBJ2-3,-,CASSYLGAGGTDTQYF,TGTGCCAGCAGTTACTTGGGAGCGGGGGGCACAGATACGCAGTATTTT
TRBV30,TRBD1,TRBJ1-4,-,CAWSTGQGREKLFF,TGTGCCTGGAGTACCGGACAGGGTAGAGAAAAACTGTTTTTT